This is a list of T cell receptor beta chains from one sample in a study of blood T cell repertoires in COVID-19. The assay was immunoSEQ multiplex PCR, and TCRdb's table has in-frame clones only and misses some. The data show about 76,000 clones, 85% seen once. Specimen: peripheral blood. These receptor sequences come from a man aged 50 to 59 with COVID-19, enrolled during active disease. Each CDR3 is given with its conserved first and last residue.

CDR3,V
CASSRPGTPTGELFF,TRBV3-1/TRBV3-2
CASSYLGRGENQPQHF,TRBV6-5
CASSPVRTSGGGELFF,TRBV7-6
CASSSPRAGVPDTQYF,TRBV6-2/TRBV6-3
CASSLANGGAWEKLFF,TRBV5-1
CASTPGDTQYF,TRBV12-3/TRBV12-4
CASSLQSRGTEAFF,TRBV19
CASTDRLYGYTF,TRBV19
CASSFLDKGYGYTF,TRBV5-1
CASSAGTGFYEQYF,TRBV5-1
CASSLGSRGEETQYF,TRBV5-8
CASSLIAASSYNEQFF,TRBV11-3
CATSRSVAGGYNEQFF,TRBV15
CASSPGTGLETQYF,TRBV18
CASSHNLGQQFF,TRBV3-1/TRBV3-2
CASRIDSLGPYEQYF,TRBV27
CASSPAGGPTGELFF,TRBV9
CASSVRDRGRFYTEAFF,TRBV21-1
CASSQGARYGYTF,TRBV25-1
CASSVTGTNYGYTF,TRBV9
CASSARTSATGELFF,TRBV11-1
CASSETGFYGYTF,TRBV6-5
CASSDGRGNSPLHF,TRBV6-4
CASSLRGSSNQPQHF,TRBV5-6
CASSKLRDNNSPLHF,TRBV6-5
CASSRTGFNEQFF,TRBV28